This record concerns one T cell receptor (beta chain) sequence. What antigen it recognizes has not been identified. Base quality data are lacking; no much larger clone is found one base away. The CDR3, from cysteine to phenylalanine, totals 19 residues. Of the read, only the CDR3 DNA is kept; its 57 bases are in frame from base 1. Cut back by 3 bases and 2 bases, the V and J ends lie 23 bases apart. CDR1 GTSNPN and CDR2 SVGIG are derived from the germline V gene (reference sequence). The data are from a study of radiotherapy plus CTLA-4 blockade in lung cancer (dated by TCRdb to between 2018 and 2020). General notes on the study: Objective responses occurred in about 20% of enrolled patients, and just over 30% achieved disease control.

The library was made by the immunoSEQ multiplex PCR assay. Entries here come from immuneACCESS through TCRdb and include only in-frame sequences with V and J called. Some clones fail to appear in such tables; in the studies checked, an unresolved V gene covers under half of the shortfall, and the cause of the remainder is unknown. This sample holds about 120,000 clones; roughly 86% were observed only once. The leading ten clones occupy 3.3% of the sample. The study tested focal radiation therapy combined with CTLA-4 blockade (ipilimumab) in patients with chemo-refractory metastatic non-small-cell lung cancer. The paper's findings and limits, for the study overall: TCR clones derived from tumors expanded in peripheral blood after treatment with radiotherapy and ipilimumab. The strongest predictors of response, as reported, were early dynamic changes in blood T cell clones along with a rise in serum interferon-beta after radiation.

The TCR sequence derives from a human donor with non-small cell lung cancer that progressed on radiotherapy plus ipilimumab. Some clones in this sample may be carry-over from other donors' samples. The chain links TRBV30 with TRBJ1-6, with a weak D call of TRBD1 (6 bases match). The sample consisted of peripheral blood, taken from a patient treated with radiotherapy plus ipilimumab. The nucleotide sequence is TGTGCCTGGAGACCCTTAGGGGGGGGTTTGAACCCCTATAATTCACCCCTCCACTTT. Translated, this gives CAWRPLGGGLNPYNSPLHF.